These T cell receptor beta chains were read from a single sample in a study of T-cell reconstitution after alpha-beta-depleted transplantation in children. TCRdb reprocessed the PCR reads via MiXCR and lists one record per CDR3 protein. This table holds 300,000 to 400,000 distinct CDR3 sequences, about 14% found once. Specimen: PBMCs, collected from the stem cell graft. These receptors all stem from a human donor who donated a stem cell graft to a child with Fanconi anemia. The CDR3 runs from the conserved cysteine through the conserved F or W. A D gene is named only where the DNA matches it firmly. Clone size is given for some rows only: seen once, a few or many times, or a class if the clone is expanded.

v_call: TRBV4-2; j_call: TRBJ1-6; clone_size: -; d_call: -; cdr3_aa: CASSQANASPLHF; cdr3_nt: TGTGCCAGCAGCCAAGCTAATGCCTCACCCCTCCACTTT
v_call: TRBV3-1; j_call: TRBJ2-5; clone_size: many; d_call: TRBD2; cdr3_aa: CASSQDIGTSQETQYF; cdr3_nt: TGTGCCAGCAGCCAAGATATCGGGACTAGCCAAGAGACCCAGTACTTC
v_call: TRBV12-3/TRBV12-4; j_call: TRBJ1-5; clone_size: many; d_call: -; cdr3_aa: CASSFHDQPQHF; cdr3_nt: TGTGCCAGCAGTTTTCACGATCAGCCCCAGCATTTT
v_call: TRBV4-3; j_call: TRBJ1-1; clone_size: -; d_call: -; cdr3_aa: CASSQEPQGWTEAFF; cdr3_nt: TGCGCCAGCAGCCAAGAACCCCAAGGTTGGACTGAAGCTTTCTTT
v_call: TRBV4-3; j_call: TRBJ1-1; clone_size: few; d_call: -; cdr3_aa: CASSQDLGPRNTEAFF; cdr3_nt: TGCGCCAGCAGCCAAGATCTGGGGCCGAGGAACACTGAAGCTTTCTTT
v_call: TRBV15; j_call: TRBJ1-4; clone_size: -; d_call: TRBD1; cdr3_aa: CATSRGQLEKLFF; cdr3_nt: TGTGCCACCAGCAGGGGACAGCTTGAAAAACTGTTTTTT
v_call: TRBV5-1; j_call: TRBJ1-1; clone_size: -; d_call: TRBD1; cdr3_aa: CASSPGTGGAGTEAFF; cdr3_nt: TGCGCCAGCAGCCCCGGGACAGGGGGCGCGGGGACTGAAGCTTTCTTT
v_call: TRBV12-3/TRBV12-4; j_call: TRBJ2-6; clone_size: -; d_call: -; cdr3_aa: CASRVGESGANVLTF; cdr3_nt: TGTGCCAGCAGGGTAGGCGAATCTGGGGCCAACGTCCTGACTTTC
v_call: TRBV5-5; j_call: TRBJ2-1; clone_size: -; d_call: -; cdr3_aa: CASSRAGILSDEQFF; cdr3_nt: TGTGCCAGCAGCCGCGCGGGAATCTTATCCGATGAGCAGTTCTTC
v_call: TRBV4-3; j_call: TRBJ2-3; clone_size: -; d_call: TRBD2; cdr3_aa: CASSREGPDTQYF; cdr3_nt: TGCGCCAGCAGCCGGGAGGGACCAGATACGCAGTATTTT
v_call: TRBV11-2; j_call: TRBJ1-2; clone_size: few; d_call: -; cdr3_aa: CASSPHGTYRSYGYTF; cdr3_nt: TGTGCCAGCAGCCCGCACGGGACTTATCGTAGCTATGGCTACACCTTC
v_call: TRBV5-1; j_call: TRBJ1-1; clone_size: -; d_call: -; cdr3_aa: CASSLGLGDNTEAFF; cdr3_nt: TGCGCCAGCAGCTTGGGGCTCGGGGATAACACTGAAGCTTTCTTT
v_call: TRBV20-1; j_call: TRBJ2-3; clone_size: -; d_call: TRBD2; cdr3_aa: CSGTGGASTDTQYF; cdr3_nt: TGCAGTGGGACGGGGGGAGCTAGCACAGATACGCAGTATTTT
v_call: TRBV3-1; j_call: TRBJ2-1; clone_size: -; d_call: -; cdr3_aa: CASSSSTRYNEQFF; cdr3_nt: TGTGCCAGCAGCTCAAGTACGAGGTACAATGAGCAGTTCTTC
v_call: TRBV19; j_call: TRBJ1-2; clone_size: few; d_call: TRBD1; cdr3_aa: CASSILAGGYGYTF; cdr3_nt: TGTGCCAGTAGTATACTTGCAGGGGGATATGGCTACACCTTC
v_call: TRBV12-3/TRBV12-4; j_call: TRBJ1-6; clone_size: many; d_call: TRBD1; cdr3_aa: CASSLTGWNSPLHF; cdr3_nt: TGTGCCAGCAGCCTGACAGGGTGGAATTCACCCCTCCACTTT
v_call: TRBV2; j_call: TRBJ2-5; clone_size: -; d_call: TRBD1; cdr3_aa: CASRPPGRTGKETQYF; cdr3_nt: TGTGCCAGCAGGCCCCCCGGGCGGACAGGAAAAGAGACCCAGTACTTC
v_call: TRBV14; j_call: TRBJ2-5; clone_size: -; d_call: TRBD2; cdr3_aa: CASSKYRSSGGEETQYF; cdr3_nt: TGTGCCAGCAGCAAATATCGATCTAGCGGGGGAGAAGAGACCCAGTACTTC
v_call: TRBV3-1; j_call: TRBJ2-4; clone_size: -; d_call: -; cdr3_aa: CASSERHGKNIQYF; cdr3_nt: TGTGCCAGCAGCGAAAGACACGGCAAAAACATTCAGTACTTC